These 4 T cell receptor beta chains originate from one sample sequenced in a study of CD8 T cells in Susac syndrome. With random hexamers, reverse transcription was performed on roughly 0.5 to 1 ug of RNA. MiXCR, run by TCRdb on the immunoSEQ multiplex PCR reads, gives a single entry per CDR3 protein. The table lists more than 120,000 distinct CDR3 sequences, roughly 94% of them singletons, with about 0.076% in the top ten. Sequencing was carried out using CD4+ T cells from PBMCs. These receptors were collected from a human donor in good health.

This chain uses TRBV3-1 with TRBJ1-1; D unresolved. Germline values: CDR1 LGHDT, CDR2 YNNKEL (reference sequence). The V and J ends lost 1 base and 7 bases respectively, with 10 bases between them. This CDR3 contains 13 residues. CDR3 bases: TGTGCCAGCAGCCAAGTCGGTGGCCGTGAAGCTTTCTTT. Protein product: CASSQVGGREAFF.

V and J are TRBV2 and TRBJ1-2; a possible D gene is TRBD1 (6 bases). V shed 3 bases and J shed 9 bases, with 14 bases lying between them. From germline, CDR1 is SNHLY and CDR2 FYNNEI. The CDR3 totals 13 residues. CDR3 coding DNA: TGTGCCAGCAGTGAGGGGGGCGCTTATAGCTACACCTTC. This encodes CASSEGGAYSYTF.

This clonotype was observed once. The CDR3 spells CASSDRVNEQFF. The CDR3 DNA reads as TGTGCCAGCAGTGACAGGGTCAATGAGCAGTTCTTC. The chain links TRBV2 to TRBJ2-1; D might be TRBD1 (5 bases). The V end lost 3 bases, the J end lost 6 bases, and 6 bases lay between the germline ends. The CDR3 runs to 12 residues. Germline values: CDR1 SNHLY, CDR2 FYNNEI.

V is TRBV20-1 and J is TRBJ2-1, with D possibly matching TRBD2 (6 bases). Germline loops: CDR1 DFQATT, CDR2 SNEGSKA (reference sequence). Trimming removed 0 bases at V and 3 bases at J, with 12 bases between. This CDR3 region has 15 residues. This CDR3 is CSARDRGTLYNEQFF. CDR3 DNA sequence: TGCAGTGCTAGAGATCGGGGGACTCTCTACAATGAGCAGTTCTTC.